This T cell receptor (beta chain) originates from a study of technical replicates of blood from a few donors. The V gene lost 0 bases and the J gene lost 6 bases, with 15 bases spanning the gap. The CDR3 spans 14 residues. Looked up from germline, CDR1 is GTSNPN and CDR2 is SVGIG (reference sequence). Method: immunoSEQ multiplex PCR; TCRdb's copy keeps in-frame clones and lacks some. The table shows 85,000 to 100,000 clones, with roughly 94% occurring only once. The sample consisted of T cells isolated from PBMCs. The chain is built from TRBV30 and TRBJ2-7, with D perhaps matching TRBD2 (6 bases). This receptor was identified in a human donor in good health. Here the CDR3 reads CAWSVGGLLVEQYF. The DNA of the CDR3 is TGTGCCTGGAGTGTAGGAGGGTTGTTAGTCGAGCAGTACTTC.